The T cell receptor beta chain under discussion was sequenced for a study of cytomegalovirus exposure and HLA in healthy donors. Primers included in the PCR were 60 Vbeta and 13 Jbeta primers. Sequenced by immunoSEQ multiplex PCR; TCRdb stores in-frame clones only, minus some. The sample lists some 84,000 clones, more than 70% occurring once. As for this clone: Its antigen is not known.

Germline V gene data show CDR1 as SGHRS and CDR2 as YFSETQ. V lost 0 bases and J lost 4; bases outside the gene matches: 3. This CDR3 spans 15 amino acids. Notes on the study in general: In an earlier analysis, productive rearrangement rates for most beta V segments clustered near 90% or 30%. A later analysis found common viral pathogens apparently linked to several of the most significant clusters. Analyzed later, association rates of TCRs varied across HLA loci, with DRB1 most and HLA-C fewest. Later analysis associated a missense DCLRE1C variant with TCR beta V- and J-gene trimming.

The chain joins TRBV5-1 to TRBJ1-4; 7 bases agree with TRBD1. The clonotype comes from a male donor in good health and CMV-seropositive. Sequencing was carried out using PBMCs. In DNA, the CDR3 is TGCGCCAGCAGCTTGGGAGACAGGGATAATGAAAAACTGTTTTTT. This sequence encodes CASSLGDRDNEKLFF. Drawing the rest from reference TRBV5-1 and TRBJ1-4, the complete variable domain is KAGVTQTPRYLIKTRGQQVTLSCSPISGHRSVSWYQQTPGQGLQFLFEYFSETQRNKGNFPGRFSGRQFSNSRSEMNVSTLELGDSALYLCASSLGDRDNEKLFFGSGTQLSVL.